These 4 T cell receptor beta chains share one sample of origin, sequenced in a study of cytomegalovirus exposure and HLA in healthy donors. Both 60 Vbeta primers and 13 Jbeta primers went into the PCR. Produced via immunoSEQ multiplex PCR; TCRdb's table is partial and in-frame only. The repertoire holds 120,000 or so clones, with around 73% as singletons. The sample comprised PBMCs. The receptor source for this set is a woman aged 35 to 49 in good health and CMV-seropositive.

This clone turned up a few times. This chain uses TRBV4-1 with TRBJ1-2; 8 positions match TRBD1. CDR1 and CDR2 (germline): MGHRA, YSYEKL. CDR3 length: 15 amino acids. V lost 1 base and J lost 4; bases outside the gene matches: 5. The CDR3 coding sequence is TGCGCCAGCAGCCAAGTGCGACAGGGGACCTATGGCTACACCTTC. Its protein is CASSQVRQGTYGYTF.

A note on this clone: The same CDR3 also results from other DNA sequences found in this sample. The chain couples TRBV29-1 to TRBJ2-7; D call uncertain. The germline V gene encodes CDR1 SQVTM and CDR2 ANQGSEA. CDR3 length equals 13 residues. V lost 3 bases, J lost 2 bases, and 11 bases lay in between. The CDR3 loop is CSVDSERAYEQYF. CDR3 nucleotides: TGCAGCGTTGATTCTGAGAGAGCCTACGAGCAGTACTTC.

V and J are TRBV5-1 and TRBJ1-2, with 11 bases identical to TRBD1. CDR1 and CDR2 from the germline V gene are SGHRS and YFSETQ. CDR3 length: 16 residues. V was pared by 4 bases and J by 4 bases, with 9 bases of the junction left unmatched. CDR3 sequence (DNA): TGCGCCAGCAGCAGGGGACAGGGGGGCTTTGGCTATGGCTACACCTTC. Its translation is CASSRGQGGFGYGYTF.

The chain carries TRBV29-1 and TRBJ2-7; D ambiguous. V lost 5 bases and J 1 base, leaving 12 bases between the germline ends. Germline V lookup: CDR1 SQVTM, CDR2 ANQGSEA. CDR3 length equals 13 residues. CDR3 sequence: CSVTSLTSYEQYF. The CDR3 coding sequence is TGCAGCGTTACCTCCCTCACATCCTACGAGCAGTACTTC.